This TCR beta chain was sequenced for a study of blood T cell repertoires in COVID-19. Study-level information: Samples taken during acute and convalescent COVID-19 were collected in the United States, Italy and Spain.

In the study's own analysis: Reference gene primer amplification gave nucleated cell count estimates. Assay: immunoSEQ multiplex PCR; the TCRdb copy retains only in-frame clones and omits some. V, J and clone size are taken as reported in that table, and D and trimming were inferred from the DNA itself. The sample lists approximately 260,000 clones; around nine tenths were seen once. This CDR3 comprises 14 residues. Germline lookup yields CDR1 SGHAT and CDR2 FQNNGV. The V and J ends lost 2 bases and 3 bases respectively, with 10 bases between them. The clonotype originates from a man in his forties or fifties with acute or convalescent COVID-19. The chain carries TRBV11-2 and TRBJ1-1; the D is unclear. Sequencing input: peripheral blood. The CDR3 region has the DNA TGTGCCAGCAGCTTACCGGGAGGGTACACTGAAGCTTTCTTT. Its translation: CASSLPGGYTEAFF.